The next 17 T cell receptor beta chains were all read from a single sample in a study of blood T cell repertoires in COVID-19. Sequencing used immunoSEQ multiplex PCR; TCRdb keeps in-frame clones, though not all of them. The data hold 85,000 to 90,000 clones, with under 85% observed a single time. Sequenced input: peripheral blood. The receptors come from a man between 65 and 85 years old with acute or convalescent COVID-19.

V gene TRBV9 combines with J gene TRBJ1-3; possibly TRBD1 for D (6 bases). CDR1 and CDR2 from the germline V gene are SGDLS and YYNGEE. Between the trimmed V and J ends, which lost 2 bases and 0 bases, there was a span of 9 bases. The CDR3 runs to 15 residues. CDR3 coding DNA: TGTGCCAGCAGCGTGGAGGACAGCTCTGGAAACACCATATATTTT. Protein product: CASSVEDSSGNTIYF.

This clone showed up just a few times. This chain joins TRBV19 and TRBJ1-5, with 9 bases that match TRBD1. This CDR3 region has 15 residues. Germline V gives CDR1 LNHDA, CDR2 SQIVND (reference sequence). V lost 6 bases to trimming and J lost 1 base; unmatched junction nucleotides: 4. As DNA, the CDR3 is TGTGCCAGTAGGGTGGACAGGGGAAGCAATCAGCCCCAGCATTTT. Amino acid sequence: CASRVDRGSNQPQHF.

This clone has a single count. The CDR3 DNA reads TGTGCCAGCAACACTTTAAGCGGAAAACTGTTTTTT. Translated, it gives CASNTLSGKLFF. V usage is TRBV2 and J usage is TRBJ1-4; D remains unclear. The CDR3 covers 12 residues. V gave up 7 bases and J gave up 10 bases, with 13 bases separating them. From germline, CDR1 is SNHLY and CDR2 FYNNEI.

The CDR3 DNA reads TGTGCCAGCAGCCTGGGGGGGGGCTATGGAGATACGCAGTATTTT. It is translated as CASSLGGGYGDTQYF. V gene TRBV11-3 combines with J gene TRBJ2-3; tentative D call: TRBD2 (7 bases). The CDR3 runs 15 residues. Germline CDR1 SGHNT, CDR2 YENEEA. Trimming pared 5 bases from V and 5 bases from J, leaving 17 bases between.

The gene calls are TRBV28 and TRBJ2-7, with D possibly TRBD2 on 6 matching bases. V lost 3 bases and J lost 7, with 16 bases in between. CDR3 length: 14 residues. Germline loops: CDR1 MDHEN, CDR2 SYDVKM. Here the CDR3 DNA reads TGTGCCAGCAGTTTCTCCGGACTGGGAGGAGAGCAGTACTTC. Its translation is CASSFSGLGGEQYF.

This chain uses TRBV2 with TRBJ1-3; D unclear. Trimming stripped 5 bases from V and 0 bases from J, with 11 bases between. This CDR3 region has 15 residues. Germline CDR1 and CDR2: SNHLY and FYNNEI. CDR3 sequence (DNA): TGTGCCAGCAGTAAGGGAGTGCTCTCTGGAAACACCATATATTTT. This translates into CASSKGVLSGNTIYF.

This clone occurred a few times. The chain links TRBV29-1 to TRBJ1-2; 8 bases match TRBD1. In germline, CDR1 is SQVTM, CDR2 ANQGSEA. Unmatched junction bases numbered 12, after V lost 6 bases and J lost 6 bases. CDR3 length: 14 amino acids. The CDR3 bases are TGCAGCGTCACATTTATGGACAGGGATGATGGCTACACCTTC. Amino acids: CSVTFMDRDDGYTF. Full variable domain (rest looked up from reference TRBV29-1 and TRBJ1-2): SAVISQKPSRDICQRGTSLTIQCQVDSQVTMMFWYRQQPGQSLTLIATANQGSEATYESGFVIDKFPISRPNLTFSTLTVSNMSPEDSSIYLCSVTFMDRDDGYTFGSGTRLTVV.

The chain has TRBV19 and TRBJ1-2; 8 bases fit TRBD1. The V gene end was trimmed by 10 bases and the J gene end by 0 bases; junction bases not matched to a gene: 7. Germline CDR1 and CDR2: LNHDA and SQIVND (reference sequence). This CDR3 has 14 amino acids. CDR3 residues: CATLRTGSNYGYTF. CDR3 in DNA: TGTGCCACGCTAAGGACAGGGTCTAACTATGGCTACACCTTC.

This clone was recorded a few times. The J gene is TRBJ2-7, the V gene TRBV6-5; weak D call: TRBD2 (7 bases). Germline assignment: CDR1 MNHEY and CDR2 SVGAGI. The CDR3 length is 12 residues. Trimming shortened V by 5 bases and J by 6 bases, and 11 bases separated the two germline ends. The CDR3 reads CASSPRGREQYF. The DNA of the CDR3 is TGTGCCAGCAGTCCGCGGGGGCGCGAGCAGTACTTC.

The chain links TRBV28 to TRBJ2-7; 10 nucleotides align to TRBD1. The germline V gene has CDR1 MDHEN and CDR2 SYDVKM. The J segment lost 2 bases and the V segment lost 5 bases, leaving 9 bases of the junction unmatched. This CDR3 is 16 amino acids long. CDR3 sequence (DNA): TGTGCCAGCAGTCCCAGGGGACAGGGGAATCCCTACGAGCAGTACGTC. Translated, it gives CASSPRGQGNPYEQYV.

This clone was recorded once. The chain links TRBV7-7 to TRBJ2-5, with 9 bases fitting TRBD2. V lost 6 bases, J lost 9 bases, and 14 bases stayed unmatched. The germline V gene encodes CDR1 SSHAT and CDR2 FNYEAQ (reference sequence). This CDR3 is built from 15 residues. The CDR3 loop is CASSPGIGGGASQYF. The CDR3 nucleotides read TGTGCCAGCAGTCCTGGGATCGGCGGGGGGGCTTCCCAGTACTTC.

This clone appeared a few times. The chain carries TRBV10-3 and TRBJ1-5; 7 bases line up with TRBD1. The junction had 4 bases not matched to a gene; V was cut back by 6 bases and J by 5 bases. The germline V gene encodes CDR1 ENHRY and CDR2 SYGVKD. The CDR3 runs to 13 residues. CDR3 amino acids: CAISDREDQPQHF. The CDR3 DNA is TGTGCCATCAGCGACAGGGAGGATCAGCCCCAGCATTTT.

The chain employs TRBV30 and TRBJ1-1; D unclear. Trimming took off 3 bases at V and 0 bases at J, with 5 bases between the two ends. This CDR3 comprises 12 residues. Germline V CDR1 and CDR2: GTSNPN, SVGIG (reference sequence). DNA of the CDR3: TGTGCCTGGAGCGGGTTGAACACTGAAGCTTTCTTT. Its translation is CAWSGLNTEAFF.

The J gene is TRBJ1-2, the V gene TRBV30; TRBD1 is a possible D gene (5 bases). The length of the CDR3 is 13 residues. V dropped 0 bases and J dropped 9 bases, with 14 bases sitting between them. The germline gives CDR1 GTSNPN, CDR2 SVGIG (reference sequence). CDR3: CAWSVRQSMSYTF. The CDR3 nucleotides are TGTGCCTGGAGTGTAAGACAGTCGATGAGCTACACCTTC.

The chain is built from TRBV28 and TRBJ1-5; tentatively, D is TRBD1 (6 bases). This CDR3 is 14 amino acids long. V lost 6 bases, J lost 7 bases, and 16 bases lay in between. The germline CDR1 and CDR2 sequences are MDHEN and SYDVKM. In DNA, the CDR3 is TGTGCCAGCAGGAAGGGGGTTGCAGGACAGCCCCAGCATTTT. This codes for CASRKGVAGQPQHF. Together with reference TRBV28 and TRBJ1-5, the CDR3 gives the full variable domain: DVKVTQSSRYLVKRTGEKVFLECVQDMDHENMFWYRQDPGLGLRLIYFSYDVKMKEKGDIPEGYSVSREKKERFSLILESASTNQTSMYLCASRKGVAGQPQHFGDGTRLSIL.

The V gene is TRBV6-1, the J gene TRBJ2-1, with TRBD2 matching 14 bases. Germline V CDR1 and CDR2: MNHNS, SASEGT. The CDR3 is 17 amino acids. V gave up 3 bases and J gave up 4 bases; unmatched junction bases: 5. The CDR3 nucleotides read TGTGCCAGCAGTGACCTGACTAGCGGGGGGGGTTACAATGAGCAGTTCTTC. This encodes CASSDLTSGGGYNEQFF.

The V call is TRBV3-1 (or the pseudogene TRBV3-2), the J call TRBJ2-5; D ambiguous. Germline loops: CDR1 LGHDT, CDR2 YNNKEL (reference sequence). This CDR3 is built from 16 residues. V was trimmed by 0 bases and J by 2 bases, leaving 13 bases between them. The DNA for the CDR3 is TGTGCCAGCAGCCAAGATTGGCGGCCCGCACAAGAGACCCAGTACTTC. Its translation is CASSQDWRPAQETQYF.